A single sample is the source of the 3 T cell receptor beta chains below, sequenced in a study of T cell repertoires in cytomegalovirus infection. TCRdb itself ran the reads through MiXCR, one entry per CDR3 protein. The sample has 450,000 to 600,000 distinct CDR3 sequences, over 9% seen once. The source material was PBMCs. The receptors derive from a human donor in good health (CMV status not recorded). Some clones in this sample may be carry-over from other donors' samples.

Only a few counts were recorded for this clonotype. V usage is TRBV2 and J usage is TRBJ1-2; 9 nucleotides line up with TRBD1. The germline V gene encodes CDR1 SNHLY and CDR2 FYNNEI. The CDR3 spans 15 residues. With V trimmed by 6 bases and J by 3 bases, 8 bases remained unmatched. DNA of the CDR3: TGTGCCAGCAGAGACCACAGGGGGCGCGACTATGGCTACACCTTC. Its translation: CASRDHRGRDYGYTF.

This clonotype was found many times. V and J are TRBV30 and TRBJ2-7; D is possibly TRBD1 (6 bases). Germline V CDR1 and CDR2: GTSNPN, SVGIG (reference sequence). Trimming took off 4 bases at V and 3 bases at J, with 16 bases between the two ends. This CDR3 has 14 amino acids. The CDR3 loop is CAWNHGQSIYEQYF. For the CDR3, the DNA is TGTGCCTGGAACCATGGACAGTCGATCTACGAGCAGTACTTC.

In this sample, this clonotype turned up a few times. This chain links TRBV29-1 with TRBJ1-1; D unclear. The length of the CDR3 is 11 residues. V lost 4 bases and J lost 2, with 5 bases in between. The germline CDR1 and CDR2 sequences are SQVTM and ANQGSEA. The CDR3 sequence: CSVVVNTEAFF. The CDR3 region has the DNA TGCAGCGTTGTGGTCAACACTGAAGCTTTCTTT.